This T cell receptor (beta chain) appears in the sequencing data of a study of blood T cell repertoires in COVID-19. The CDR3 length is 14 residues. J lost 4 bases, V lost 8 bases, and 7 bases had no gene match. The germline V gene has CDR1 MNHEY and CDR2 SMNVEV (reference sequence). Clones were read by immunoSEQ multiplex PCR, and TCRdb kept only the in-frame ones, dropping some. The data hold 100,000 to 150,000 clones, with around three quarters observed a single time. The sample was peripheral blood. This receptor was taken from a man aged 35-49 years with active or convalescent COVID-19. This chain connects TRBV27 to TRBJ2-1; TRBD2 aligns across 8 bases. The CDR3, as DNA: TGTGCCAGCGGGGGGAGCGGGAGTTACAATGAGCAGTTCTTC. It yields the protein CASGGSGSYNEQFF.